What follows is one TCR beta chain and its context. This sample is drawn from a study of cytomegalovirus exposure and HLA in healthy donors. The CDR3 contains 15 residues. J lost 4 bases, V lost 0 bases, and 5 bases had no gene match. CDR1 and CDR2 (germline): SGHDN, FVKESK. The primer mix had 60 Vbeta and 13 Jbeta primers. Repertoires were generated with immunoSEQ multiplex PCR, while TCRdb's copy carries only in-frame clones and drops some. The table shows roughly 140,000 clones, with 75% to 85% occurring only once. The chain is built from TRBV14 and TRBJ2-5, with 7 bases lining up with TRBD2. The receptor was derived from a woman between 18 and 30 years old in good health and CMV-seropositive. The sequenced sample was PBMCs. The CDR3 bases are TGTGCCAGCAGCCAAGATCGCGGCGGGGGAGAGACCCAGTACTTC. Its protein is CASSQDRGGGETQYF.